A single sample is the source of the 15 T cell receptor beta chains below, sequenced in a study of CD8 T cells in ankylosing spondylitis (dated by TCRdb to 2016 to 2017). Libraries were made using 5' RACE. The instrument was an Illumina HiSeq 2500. TCRdb trimmed public reads at Q25 via fastp, called clones via MiXCR and kept in-frame beta chains. Every entry covers one CDR3 protein and lists the most common genes and DNA from its rows. The sample includes 45,000 to 60,000 distinct CDR3 sequences, with less than 8.5% observed a single time. The biggest ten clones account for over 7% of the sample. The sequencing input was blood, either unsorted or a sorted T cell fraction (not recorded which). The receptor source for this set is a female donor with ankylosing spondylitis or in good health (not recorded which).

Ten or more counts support this clonotype. V usage is TRBV29-1 and J usage is TRBJ1-3; D is uncertain. Germline-derived CDR1 and CDR2 are SQVTM and ANQGSEA. The CDR3 runs 12 residues. The CDR3 region is CAGGVSGNTIYF. CDR3 coding DNA: TGCGCGGGCGGGGTCTCTGGAAACACCATATATTTT. Variable domain in full (rest from reference TRBV29-1 and TRBJ1-3): SAVISQKPSRDICQRGTSLTIQCQVDSQVTMMFWYRQQPGQSLTLIATANQGSEATYESGFVIDKFPISRPNLTFSTLTVSNMSPEDSSIYLCAGGVSGNTIYFGEGSWLTVV.

This clonotype was observed many times. The chain employs TRBV5-1 and TRBJ2-2, with D tentatively TRBD1 or TRBD2 (6 bases each). CDR3 size: 16 residues. Germline values: CDR1 SGHRS, CDR2 YFSETQ. Deletions cut 2 bases from V and 3 bases from J, with 14 bases between. This CDR3 is CASSLREGGDTGELFF. In DNA, the CDR3 is TGCGCCAGCAGCTTACGTGAGGGGGGTGACACCGGGGAGCTGTTTTTT.

This clonotype was recorded many times. This chain uses TRBV15 with TRBJ2-5, with D hard to call. The CDR3 is 11 amino acids. Trimming left V 0 bases short and J 7 bases short, with 3 bases between. Germline loops: CDR1 LNHNV, CDR2 YYDKDF (reference sequence). The CDR3, as DNA: TGTGCCACCAGCAGAGAGGCGACCCAGTACTTC. Protein product: CATSREATQYF.

This clonotype was detected ten times or more. The chain employs TRBV6-6 and TRBJ1-2, with D possibly being TRBD1 (5 bases). CDR3 length: 13 amino acids. Germline V gene lookup returns CDR1 MNHNY and CDR2 SVGAGI (reference sequence). Trimming left V 4 bases short and J 2 bases short, with 8 bases between. CDR3 bases: TGTGCCAGCAGTTGGGACGGGAACTATGGCTACACCTTC. Translated: CASSWDGNYGYTF.

This clonotype showed up many times. V usage is TRBV6-2 or TRBV6-3 and J usage is TRBJ1-5; D unclear. The V gene's germline CDR1 is MNHEY and CDR2 SVGEGT. V dropped 5 bases and J dropped 11 bases, with 16 bases sitting between them. This CDR3 comprises 13 residues. This CDR3 reads CASSPRLSLAQHF. For the CDR3, the DNA is TGTGCCAGCAGTCCAAGACTTAGCCTCGCCCAGCATTTT.

This clonotype was seen at least ten times. The gene calls are TRBV29-1 and TRBJ2-5, with D tentatively TRBD1 (6 bases). The V end was cut by 4 bases, the J end by 4 bases, with 10 bases between. CDR3 length: 12 residues. CDR1 and CDR2 (germline): SQVTM, ANQGSEA. The CDR3 nucleotides read TGCAGCGTTGTTCGGGACACAGAGACCCAGTACTTC. Residues: CSVVRDTETQYF.

This clonotype was seen ten or more times. The rearrangement links TRBV20-1 to TRBJ2-3; 11 nucleotides line up with TRBD2. The J segment lost 0 bases and the V segment lost 5 bases, leaving 4 bases of the junction unmatched. Germline CDR1 is DFQATT and CDR2 is SNEGSKA (reference sequence). The CDR3 runs to 15 residues. In DNA, the CDR3 is TGCAGTGCTCTCCGACTAGCGGGGAGCACAGATACGCAGTATTTT. It yields the protein CSALRLAGSTDTQYF.

This clonotype was seen ten or more times. The V gene is TRBV20-1, the J gene TRBJ1-5; tentative D call: TRBD1 (5 bases). V dropped 1 base and J dropped 5 bases, with 9 bases sitting between them. The CDR3 loop spans 13 amino acids. Germline V CDR1 and CDR2: DFQATT, SNEGSKA (reference sequence). As DNA, the CDR3 is TGCAGTGCTAGAGTACAGGTTGATCAGCCCCAGCATTTT. Amino acids: CSARVQVDQPQHF.

This clonotype occurred a few times. The chain uses TRBV6-2 or TRBV6-3 and TRBJ2-5, with 10 bases aligning to TRBD2. The CDR3 is 15 amino acids. V shed 6 bases and J 4 bases; nucleotides not matched to a gene: 8. The V gene's germline CDR1 is MNHEY and CDR2 SVGEGT. CDR3 region: CASRTLLAGRETQYF. CDR3 nucleotides: TGTGCCAGCAGAACATTACTAGCGGGGAGAGAGACCCAGTACTTC.

The chain combines TRBV20-1 with TRBJ2-3, with TRBD2 identical over 8 bases. The CDR3 has 15 residues. Germline V gives CDR1 DFQATT, CDR2 SNEGSKA (reference sequence). V lost 5 bases, J lost 4 bases, and 11 bases stayed unmatched. The CDR3 DNA reads as TGCAGTGCTGCGCAGGGCGGGGGGAGCTCAGATACGCAGTATTTT. It is translated as CSAAQGGGSSDTQYF.

The sample holds many counts of this clonotype. The chain employs TRBV12-3 or TRBV12-4 and TRBJ2-1, with 13 bases aligning to TRBD2. V shed 6 bases, J shed 6 bases, and the junction held 5 bases outside the gene matches. This CDR3 comprises 15 residues. CDR3 sequence reads: CASSLTSGGANEQFF. The CDR3 DNA sequence: TGTGCCAGCAGCCTAACTAGCGGGGGGGCCAATGAGCAGTTCTTC.

This clonotype showed up many times. V gene TRBV7-6 combines with J gene TRBJ2-3, with 7 positions matching TRBD2. Germline assignment: CDR1 SGHVS and CDR2 FNYEAQ. This CDR3 region has 15 residues. V shed 4 bases, J shed 4 bases, and the junction held 8 bases outside the gene matches. CDR3 sequence reads: CASSSRSGDPDTQYF. Written as DNA, the CDR3 is TGTGCCAGCAGCTCTAGAAGCGGGGACCCAGATACGCAGTATTTT.

Ten or more counts support this clonotype. The CDR3 sequence: CASWGAGGTGELFF. As DNA, the CDR3 is TGTGCCAGTTGGGGGGCAGGGGGTACCGGGGAGCTGTTTTTT. The V call is TRBV12-3 or TRBV12-4, the J call TRBJ2-2, with a tentative D call TRBD1 (7 bases). This CDR3 is built from 14 residues. The V end was cut by 9 bases, the J end by 5 bases, with 16 bases between.

This clonotype has a count of ten or more. The chain is built from TRBV3-1 and TRBJ2-1; D ambiguous. V was clipped by 3 bases and J by 3 bases, with 12 bases between them. CDR1 and CDR2 from the germline V gene are LGHDT and YNNKEL (reference sequence). The CDR3 totals 15 residues. The CDR3 bases are TGTGCCAGCAGCCAGGAGACATATCTCTACAATGAGCAGTTCTTC. Translation: CASSQETYLYNEQFF.

This clonotype was observed at least ten times. This chain links TRBV6-5 with TRBJ2-2; TRBD2 agrees at 11 bases. Germline V gives CDR1 MNHEY, CDR2 SVGAGI. The CDR3 contains 16 residues. With 2 bases clipped from V and 8 bases from J, the junction kept 7 bases outside the gene matches. Written as DNA, the CDR3 is TGTGCCAGCAGTTACGCGCCAACTAGCGGGGGAGGGGAGCTGTTTTTT. It translates to CASSYAPTSGGGELFF.